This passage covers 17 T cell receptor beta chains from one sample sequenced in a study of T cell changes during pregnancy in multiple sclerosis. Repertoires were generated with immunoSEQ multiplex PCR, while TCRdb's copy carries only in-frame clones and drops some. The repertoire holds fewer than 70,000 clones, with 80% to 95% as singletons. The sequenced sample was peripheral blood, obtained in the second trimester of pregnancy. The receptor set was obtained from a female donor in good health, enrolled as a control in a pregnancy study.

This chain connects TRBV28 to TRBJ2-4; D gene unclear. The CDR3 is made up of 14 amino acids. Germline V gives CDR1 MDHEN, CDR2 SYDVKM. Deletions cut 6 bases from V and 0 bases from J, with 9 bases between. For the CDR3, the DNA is TGTGCCAGCAGGAACTCTTTAGCCAAAAACATTCAGTACTTC. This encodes CASRNSLAKNIQYF.

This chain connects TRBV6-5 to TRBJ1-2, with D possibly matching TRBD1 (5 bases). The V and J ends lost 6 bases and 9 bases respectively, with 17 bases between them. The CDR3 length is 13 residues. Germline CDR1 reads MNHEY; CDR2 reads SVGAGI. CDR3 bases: TGTGCCAGCAGAAAGACAGTCCTCTCGCGCTACACCTTC. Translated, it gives CASRKTVLSRYTF.

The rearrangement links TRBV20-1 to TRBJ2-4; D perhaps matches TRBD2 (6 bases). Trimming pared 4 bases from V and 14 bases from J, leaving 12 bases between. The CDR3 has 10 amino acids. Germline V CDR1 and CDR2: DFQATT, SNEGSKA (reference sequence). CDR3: CSANSGGKYF. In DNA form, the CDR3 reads TGCAGTGCTAATTCCGGCGGGAAGTACTTC.

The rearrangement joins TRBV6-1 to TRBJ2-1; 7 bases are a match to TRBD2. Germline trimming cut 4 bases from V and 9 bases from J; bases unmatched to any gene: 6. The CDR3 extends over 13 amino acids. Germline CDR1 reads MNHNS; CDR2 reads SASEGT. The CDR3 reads CASSVAGSGEQFF. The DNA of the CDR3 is TGTGCCAGCAGTGTAGCGGGTAGCGGTGAGCAGTTCTTC.

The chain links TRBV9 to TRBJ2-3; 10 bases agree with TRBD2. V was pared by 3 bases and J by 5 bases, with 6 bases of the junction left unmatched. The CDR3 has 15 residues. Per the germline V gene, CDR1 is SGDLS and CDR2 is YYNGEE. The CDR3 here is CASSALAGVGDTQYF. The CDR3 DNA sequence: TGTGCCAGCAGCGCCCTAGCGGGGGTGGGAGATACGCAGTATTTT.

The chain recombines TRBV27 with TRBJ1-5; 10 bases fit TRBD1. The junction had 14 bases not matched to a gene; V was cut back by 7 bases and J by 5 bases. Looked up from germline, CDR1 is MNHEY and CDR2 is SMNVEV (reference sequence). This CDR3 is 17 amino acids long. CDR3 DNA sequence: TGTGCCAGCAAACATGGGGGGGGGACAGGGGATCATCAGCCCCAGCATTTT. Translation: CASKHGGGTGDHQPQHF.

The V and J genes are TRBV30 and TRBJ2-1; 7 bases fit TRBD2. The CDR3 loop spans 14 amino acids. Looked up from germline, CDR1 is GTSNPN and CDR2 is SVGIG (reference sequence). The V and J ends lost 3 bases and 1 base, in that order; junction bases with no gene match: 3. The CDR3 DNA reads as TGTGCCTGGAGGGGAGGGCCATCCTACAATGAGCAGTTCTTC. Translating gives CAWRGGPSYNEQFF.

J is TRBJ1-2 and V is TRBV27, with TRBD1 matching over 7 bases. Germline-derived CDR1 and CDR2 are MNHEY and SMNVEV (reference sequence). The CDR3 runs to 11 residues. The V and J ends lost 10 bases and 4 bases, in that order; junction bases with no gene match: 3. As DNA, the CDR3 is TGTGCCACCCGACAGGGCTATGGCTACACCTTC. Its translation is CATRQGYGYTF.

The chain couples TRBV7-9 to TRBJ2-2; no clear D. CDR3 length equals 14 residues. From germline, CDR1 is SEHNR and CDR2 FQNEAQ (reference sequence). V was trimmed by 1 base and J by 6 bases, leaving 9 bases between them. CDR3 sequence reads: CASSLVGVAGELFF. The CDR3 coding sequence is TGTGCCAGCAGCTTAGTGGGCGTGGCCGGGGAGCTGTTTTTT.

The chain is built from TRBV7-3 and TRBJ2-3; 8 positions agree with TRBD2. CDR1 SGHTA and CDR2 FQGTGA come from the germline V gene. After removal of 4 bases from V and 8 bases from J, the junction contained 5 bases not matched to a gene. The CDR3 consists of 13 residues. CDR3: CASSSPSGGTQYF. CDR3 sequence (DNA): TGTGCCAGCAGCTCCCCAAGCGGGGGTACGCAGTATTTT.

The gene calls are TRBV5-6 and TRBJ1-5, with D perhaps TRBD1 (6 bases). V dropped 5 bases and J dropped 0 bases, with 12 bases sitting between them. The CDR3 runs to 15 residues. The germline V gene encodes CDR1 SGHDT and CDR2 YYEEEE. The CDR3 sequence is CASRGTLYSNQPQHF. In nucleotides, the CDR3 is TGTGCCAGCAGGGGGACACTATATAGCAATCAGCCCCAGCATTTT.

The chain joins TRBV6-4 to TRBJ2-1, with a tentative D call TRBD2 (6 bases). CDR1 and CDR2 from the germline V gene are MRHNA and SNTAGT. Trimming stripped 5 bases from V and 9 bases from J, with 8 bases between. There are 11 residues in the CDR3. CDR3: CASSHGGEQFF. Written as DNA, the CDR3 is TGTGCCAGCAGTCACGGGGGTGAGCAGTTCTTC.

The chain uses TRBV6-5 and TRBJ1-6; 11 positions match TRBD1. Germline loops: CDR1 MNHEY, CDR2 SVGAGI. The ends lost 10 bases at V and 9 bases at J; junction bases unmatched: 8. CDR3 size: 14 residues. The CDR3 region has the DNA TGTGCCATTAAGGCGGGGACAGGGGGTTCACCCCTCCACTTT. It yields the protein CAIKAGTGGSPLHF.

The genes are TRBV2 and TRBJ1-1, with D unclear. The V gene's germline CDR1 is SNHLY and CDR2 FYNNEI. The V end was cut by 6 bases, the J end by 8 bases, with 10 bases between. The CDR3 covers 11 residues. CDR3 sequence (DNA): TGTGCCAGCAGGTGGGAGACCGAAGCTTTCTTT. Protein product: CASRWETEAFF.

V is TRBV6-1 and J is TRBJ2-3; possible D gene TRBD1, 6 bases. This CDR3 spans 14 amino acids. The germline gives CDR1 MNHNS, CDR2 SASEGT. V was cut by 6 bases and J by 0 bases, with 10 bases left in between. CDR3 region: CASRQGPSTDTQYF. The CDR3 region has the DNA TGTGCCAGCAGACAGGGCCCTAGCACAGATACGCAGTATTTT.

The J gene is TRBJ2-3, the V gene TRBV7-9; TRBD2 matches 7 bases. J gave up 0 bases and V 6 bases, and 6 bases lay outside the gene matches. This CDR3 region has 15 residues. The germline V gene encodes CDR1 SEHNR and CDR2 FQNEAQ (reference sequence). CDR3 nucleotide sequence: TGTGCCAGCAGAGTGGGGAGGGTAAGCACAGATACGCAGTATTTT. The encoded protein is CASRVGRVSTDTQYF.

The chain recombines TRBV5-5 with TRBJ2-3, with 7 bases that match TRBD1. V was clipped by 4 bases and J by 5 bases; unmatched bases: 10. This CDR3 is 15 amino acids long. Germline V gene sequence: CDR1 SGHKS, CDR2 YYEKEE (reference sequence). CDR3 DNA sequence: TGTGCCAGCAGCCCGGGACAGAGGTCGGGAGATACGCAGTATTTT. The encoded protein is CASSPGQRSGDTQYF.